The next 28 T cell receptor beta chains were all read from a single sample in a study of blood T cell repertoires in COVID-19. Repertoires were generated with immunoSEQ multiplex PCR, while TCRdb's copy carries only in-frame clones and drops some. The sample lists 250,000 to 300,000 clones, approximately 88% occurring once. Specimen: peripheral blood. The receptor set was obtained from an older woman with COVID-19, enrolled during active disease.

This sequence joins TRBV29-1 and TRBJ1-1; no firm D call. The V and J ends lost 0 bases and 5 bases respectively, with 10 bases between them. Germline V gene sequence: CDR1 SQVTM, CDR2 ANQGSEA. The CDR3 is 13 amino acids. CDR3 amino acids: CSVEDNSKTEAFF. The CDR3 DNA sequence: TGCAGCGTTGAAGACAACAGCAAGACTGAAGCTTTCTTT.

This chain links TRBV25-1 with TRBJ1-2; TRBD1 agrees at 9 bases. CDR1 is MGHDK, CDR2 SYGVNS, per germline. This CDR3 spans 14 amino acids. Trimming cost V 4 bases and J 7 bases; bases outside gene matches: 7. The CDR3 region has the DNA TGTGCCAGCAGTGCCGGGACAGGGATCTTTGGCTACACCTTC. Protein sequence: CASSAGTGIFGYTF.

This clone has only one observation. The rearrangement uses TRBV27 and TRBJ1-2, with TRBD1 matching 9 bases. The germline V gene has CDR1 MNHEY and CDR2 SMNVEV (reference sequence). The CDR3 totals 17 residues. After removal of 8 bases from V and 5 bases from J, the junction contained 18 bases not matched to a gene. CDR3 nucleotide sequence: TGTGCCAGCCTTTCCCTCAGTAACAGGGGGCGAGAATATGGCTACACCTTC. Translating gives CASLSLSNRGREYGYTF.

V gene TRBV5-1 combines with J gene TRBJ2-5, with 8 bases lining up with TRBD2. Losses at the gene ends were 3 bases for V and 1 base for J; bases not matched to a gene: 2. The CDR3 runs to 14 residues. Germline V gene lookup returns CDR1 SGHRS and CDR2 YFSETQ. The CDR3 protein is CASSSGLAQETQYF. CDR3 nucleotides: TGCGCCAGCAGCTCTGGACTAGCCCAAGAGACCCAGTACTTC.

The chain uses TRBV4-1 and TRBJ1-5, with TRBD1 as a possible D gene (5 bases). Germline V gene sequence: CDR1 MGHRA, CDR2 YSYEKL. V was cut by 4 bases and J by 3 bases, with 10 bases left in between. The CDR3 covers 14 residues. CDR3 bases: TGCGCCAGCAGCCTCCGGGACTCCAATCAGCCCCAGCATTTT. Translation gives CASSLRDSNQPQHF.

The chain links TRBV6-5 to TRBJ1-1; TRBD1 aligns across 8 bases. Unmatched junction bases numbered 7, after V lost 3 bases and J lost 1 base. Germline V lookup: CDR1 MNHEY, CDR2 SVGAGI. The CDR3 spans 16 residues. DNA for the CDR3: TGTGCCAGCAGTTATTTGGGCAGGGGGCAGAACACTGAAGCTTTCTTT. Translated: CASSYLGRGQNTEAFF.

The chain uses TRBV7-9 and TRBJ1-4, with D uncertain. Germline V gene data show CDR1 as SEHNR and CDR2 as FQNEAQ (reference sequence). The CDR3 is 14 amino acids. V was clipped by 5 bases and J by 0 bases, with 7 bases between them. CDR3 DNA: TGTGCCAGCAGCCACGCGTCAACTAATGAAAAACTGTTTTTT. Its protein is CASSHASTNEKLFF. Full variable domain (rest looked up from reference TRBV7-9 and TRBJ1-4): DTGVSQNPRHKITKRGQNVTFRCDPISEHNRLYWYRQTLGQGPEFLTYFQNEAQLEKSRLLSDRFSAERPKGSFSTLEIQRTEQGDSAMYLCASSHASTNEKLFFGSGTQLSVL.

The gene calls are TRBV10-3 and TRBJ1-4; D may be TRBD1 (5 bases). The V gene lost 2 bases and the J gene lost 2 bases, with 6 bases spanning the gap. The CDR3 runs 14 residues. Germline V CDR1 and CDR2: ENHRY, SYGVKD. The CDR3 loop reads CAISEAGTNEKLFF. The CDR3 bases are TGTGCCATCAGTGAGGCAGGGACTAATGAAAAACTGTTTTTT.

This CDR3 reads CASSPTGPDTQYF. CDR3 sequence (DNA): TGTGCCAGCAGCCCCACAGGGCCAGATACGCAGTATTTT. The chain links TRBV14 to TRBJ2-3; TRBD1 might be the D (6 bases). V gave up 4 bases and J gave up 4 bases, with 9 bases separating them. Germline CDR1 and CDR2: SGHDN and FVKESK. CDR3 size: 13 residues.

V is TRBV18 and J is TRBJ2-2; 7 positions agree with TRBD2. Germline-derived CDR1 and CDR2 are KGHSH and LQKENI. V dropped 3 bases and J dropped 5; count of bases not matched to a gene: 12. This CDR3 is built from 17 residues. Here the CDR3 reads CASSPASGTGVTGELFF. The CDR3 DNA is TGTGCCAGCTCACCGGCCAGCGGGACTGGTGTTACCGGGGAGCTGTTTTTT.

This sequence joins TRBV28 and TRBJ1-2, with 11 bases identical to TRBD1. The CDR3 spans 17 residues. The trim removed 4 bases at V and 5 bases at J, leaving 12 bases unmatched. In germline, CDR1 is MDHEN, CDR2 SYDVKM. Here the CDR3 DNA reads TGTGCCAGCAGTTCTGGACAGGGGGCGGATACGGGGTATGGCTACACCTTC. Translation gives CASSSGQGADTGYGYTF.

This clone was recorded a few times. The DNA of the CDR3 is TGCAGCGTTGAAGAGTTCCTTGGAAACACCATATATTTT. Its translation: CSVEEFLGNTIYF. This chain joins TRBV29-1 and TRBJ1-3; D is ambiguous. The CDR3 loop spans 13 amino acids. Per germline, CDR1 SQVTM and CDR2 ANQGSEA. Trimming cost V 0 bases and J 3 bases, with 6 bases left between them.

The gene calls are TRBV28 and TRBJ2-5, with TRBD2 matching over 11 bases. The trim removed 6 bases at V and 3 bases at J, leaving 12 bases unmatched. The CDR3 totals 17 residues. Germline CDR1 reads MDHEN; CDR2 reads SYDVKM. CDR3 sequence: CASSETSGSPPKETQYF. CDR3 DNA sequence: TGTGCCAGCAGCGAAACTAGCGGGAGTCCCCCAAAAGAGACCCAGTACTTC. The entire variable domain, with the rest obtained from reference TRBV28 and TRBJ2-5, is as follows: DVKVTQSSRYLVKRTGEKVFLECVQDMDHENMFWYRQDPGLGLRLIYFSYDVKMKEKGDIPEGYSVSREKKERFSLILESASTNQTSMYLCASSETSGSPPKETQYFGPGTRLLVL.

This chain uses TRBV4-2 with TRBJ2-1, with 10 bases lining up with TRBD2. Trimming removed 6 bases from V and 1 base from J; junction bases left unmatched: 6. The germline V gene has CDR1 LGHNA and CDR2 YNFKEQ. The CDR3 loop spans 16 amino acids. The chain's CDR3 is CASRPSGSRSYNEQFF. CDR3 bases: TGTGCCAGCAGACCTAGCGGGAGTCGTTCCTACAATGAGCAGTTCTTC.

The chain carries TRBV20-1 and TRBJ2-1, with a possible D match to TRBD1 (6 bases). Trimming cost V 3 bases and J 6 bases, with 12 bases left between them. This CDR3 is 13 amino acids long. The germline CDR1 and CDR2 sequences are DFQATT and SNEGSKA (reference sequence). CDR3 DNA sequence: TGCAGTGCTAGTTCAGAACAGGGCAATGAGCAGTTCTTC. This sequence encodes CSASSEQGNEQFF.

CDR3 in amino acids: CASSQLLGLAGQAFF. The CDR3 bases are TGTGCCAGCAGCCAACTTTTAGGGTTGGCGGGTCAAGCTTTCTTT. The rearrangement links TRBV3-1 (or the pseudogene TRBV3-2) to TRBJ1-1; D uncertain. There are 15 residues in the CDR3. In germline, CDR1 is LGHDT, CDR2 YNNKEL (reference sequence). V lost 2 bases and J lost 9, with 19 bases in between.

The chain combines TRBV5-1 with TRBJ1-2, with TRBD1 as a possible D gene (6 bases). The CDR3 is made up of 16 amino acids. The germline V and J ends were trimmed by 4 bases and 6 bases, with 22 bases remaining between them. The germline V gene encodes CDR1 SGHRS and CDR2 YFSETQ. The CDR3: CASSPSGTAGADGYTF. The CDR3, as DNA: TGCGCCAGCAGCCCCTCCGGGACGGCAGGGGCGGATGGCTACACCTTC.

The chain recombines TRBV20-1 with TRBJ2-1; TRBD1 is a possible D gene (5 bases). Per the germline V gene, CDR1 is DFQATT and CDR2 is SNEGSKA (reference sequence). The V gene lost 3 bases and the J gene lost 9 bases, with 9 bases spanning the gap. CDR3 length equals 11 residues. DNA of the CDR3: TGCAGTGCTAGGGGGCCGGTTGAGCAGTTCTTC. Translating gives CSARGPVEQFF.

This clone was found a few times. The chain employs TRBV4-2 and TRBJ1-2; no definite D call. The length of the CDR3 is 13 residues. Germline V gene sequence: CDR1 LGHNA, CDR2 YNFKEQ. V lost 6 bases to trimming and J lost 5 bases, with 13 bases between them. In DNA, the CDR3 is TGTGCCAGCAGATCATTAGAGTTATATGGCTACACCTTC. Protein sequence: CASRSLELYGYTF.

The chain uses TRBV30 and TRBJ2-1, with D unclear. Between the trimmed V and J ends, which lost 2 bases and 1 base, there was a span of 3 bases. This CDR3 contains 12 residues. Germline V gene lookup returns CDR1 GTSNPN and CDR2 SVGIG (reference sequence). CDR3 DNA: TGTGCCTGGAGTTCATCCTACAATGAGCAGTTCTTC. Protein: CAWSSSYNEQFF.

This clone occurred a few times. The chain recombines TRBV3-1 (or the pseudogene TRBV3-2) with TRBJ2-5; D might be TRBD1 (6 bases). Germline V lookup: CDR1 LGHDT, CDR2 YNNKEL (reference sequence). This CDR3 contains 16 residues. V was shortened by 4 bases and J by 5 bases, with 20 bases between the two germline ends. CDR3 coding DNA: TGTGCCAGCAGCCTAGAGCTGGCCAGGGGATCGGAGACCCAGTACTTC. Protein: CASSLELARGSETQYF.

The V and J genes are TRBV6-5 and TRBJ1-3, with D hard to call. Per the germline V gene, CDR1 is MNHEY and CDR2 is SVGAGI. This CDR3 spans 12 amino acids. The V end was cut by 8 bases, the J end by 4 bases, with 9 bases between. CDR3 DNA sequence: TGTGCCAGCTTCTACGCGGGAAACACCATATATTTT. Translation gives CASFYAGNTIYF.

This rearrangement joins TRBV5-1 to TRBJ1-2; 7 positions agree with TRBD1. The CDR3 runs 13 residues. Germline CDR1 reads SGHRS; CDR2 reads YFSETQ. J lost 2 bases, V lost 6 bases, and 4 bases had no gene match. CDR3 residues: CASTEGANYGYTF. The CDR3 DNA reads as TGCGCCAGCACTGAGGGGGCGAACTATGGCTACACCTTC. Complete variable domain (other parts from reference TRBV5-1 and TRBJ1-2): KAGVTQTPRYLIKTRGQQVTLSCSPISGHRSVSWYQQTPGQGLQFLFEYFSETQRNKGNFPGRFSGRQFSNSRSEMNVSTLELGDSALYLCASTEGANYGYTFGSGTRLTVV.

The genes are TRBV4-1 and TRBJ2-7; 8 nucleotides align to TRBD1. Trimming removed 4 bases from V and 5 bases from J; junction bases left unmatched: 13. This CDR3 is built from 16 residues. CDR1 is MGHRA and CDR2 is YSYEKL in the germline V gene. CDR3 in amino acids: CASSRGQGPLADEQYF. The CDR3 DNA follows: TGCGCCAGCAGCCGAGGACAGGGTCCCCTCGCCGACGAGCAGTACTTC.

This clone was counted once. In nucleotides, the CDR3 is TGTGCCTGGAGTGCCCTGGTCGGGGAGGGCACTGAAGCTTTCTTT. Encoded protein: CAWSALVGEGTEAFF. The chain recombines TRBV30 with TRBJ1-1; no definite D call. Trimming cost V 1 base and J 4 bases, with 16 bases left between them. The CDR3 spans 15 residues. Per germline, CDR1 GTSNPN and CDR2 SVGIG (reference sequence).

This clone was detected ten times or more. This rearrangement joins TRBV15 to TRBJ1-5; D ambiguous. Germline assignment: CDR1 LNHNV and CDR2 YYDKDF (reference sequence). This CDR3 is built from 16 residues. Trimming removed 0 bases at V and 6 bases at J, with 15 bases between. As DNA, the CDR3 is TGTGCCACCAGCAGAGAGACCCCAGCGTCCGCTCAGCCCCAGCATTTT. This codes for CATSRETPASAQPQHF.

The V and J genes are TRBV7-3 and TRBJ1-1; perhaps TRBD1 as D (6 bases). Germline CDR1 SGHTA, CDR2 FQGTGA. Trimming took 0 bases from V and 6 from J, leaving 14 bases between them. The CDR3 extends over 15 amino acids. The CDR3: CASSLTPGVKAEAFF. The DNA of the CDR3 is TGTGCCAGCAGCTTAACCCCAGGGGTAAAGGCTGAAGCTTTCTTT. The full variable domain, completed using reference TRBV7-3 and TRBJ1-1, is GAGVSQTPSNKVTEKGKYVELRCDPISGHTALYWYRQSLGQGPEFLIYFQGTGAADDSGLPNDRFFAVRPEGSVSTLKIQRTERGDSAVYLCASSLTPGVKAEAFFGQGTRLTVV.

The chain recombines TRBV15 with TRBJ2-5; 7 positions match TRBD2. The CDR3 has 15 amino acids. Germline V gives CDR1 LNHNV, CDR2 YYDKDF (reference sequence). V lost 1 base to trimming and J lost 4 bases; unmatched junction nucleotides: 6. The CDR3 DNA reads as TGTGCCACCAGCAGAGGGGGAGGGCCGGTAGAGACCCAGTACTTC. Protein product: CATSRGGGPVETQYF.